Reported below is one TCR beta chain. Antigen specificity is unknown. The sample is drawn from a study of cytomegalovirus exposure and HLA in healthy donors. Study conclusions and caveats: The productive fraction for most TCR beta V segments was about 90% or about 30% in an earlier analysis.

The CDR3 runs 15 residues. CDR1 and CDR2 from the germline V gene are KGHSH and LQKENI. Germline trimming cut 3 bases from V and 5 bases from J; bases unmatched to any gene: 8. 60 Vbeta and 13 Jbeta primers were used in PCR. Assay: immunoSEQ multiplex PCR; the TCRdb copy retains only in-frame clones and omits some. The sample has about 180,000 clones, 76% seen once. This clonotype was sampled from a woman in her 30s in good health and CMV-seropositive. The chain combines TRBV18 with TRBJ2-5; 8 positions match TRBD2. The sample was PBMCs. The CDR3 loop is CASSPREGLGETQYF. CDR3 in DNA: TGTGCCAGCTCACCCCGGGAGGGGCTGGGCGAGACCCAGTACTTC.